This entry lists 5 T cell receptor beta chains sequenced from one sample in a study of T cell changes during pregnancy in multiple sclerosis. Libraries were prepared by immunoSEQ multiplex PCR; TCRdb keeps only in-frame clonotypes and omits some of them. Here the sample spans under 40,000 clones, over 75% being singletons. The material sequenced was CD8+ T cells from peripheral blood mononuclear cells, taken in the first trimester of pregnancy. The receptors were gathered from a female donor with multiple sclerosis, enrolled in a pregnancy study.

The chain recombines TRBV11-2 with TRBJ2-7, with 8 bases aligning to TRBD1. Germline loops: CDR1 SGHAT, CDR2 FQNNGV. The V and J ends lost 6 bases and 1 base, in that order; junction bases with no gene match: 8. This CDR3 region has 15 residues. The CDR3 reads CASRSQGVSSYEQYF. For the CDR3, the DNA is TGTGCCAGCAGATCACAGGGGGTCAGTTCCTACGAGCAGTACTTC. Full variable domain (rest looked up from reference TRBV11-2 and TRBJ2-7): EAGVAQSPRYKIIEKRQSVAFWCNPISGHATLYWYQQILGQGPKLLIQFQNNGVVDDSQLPKDRFSAERLKGVDSTLKIQPAKLEDSAVYLCASRSQGVSSYEQYFGPGTRLTVT.

The gene calls are TRBV11-3 and TRBJ2-1; the D gene is possibly TRBD2 (6 bases). CDR1 is SGHNT, CDR2 YENEEA, per germline. The CDR3 is made up of 13 amino acids. V lost 3 bases to trimming and J lost 9 bases, with 12 bases between them. The chain's CDR3 is CASSLGGLGEQFF. The CDR3 DNA follows: TGTGCCAGCAGCTTGGGGGGTCTGGGTGAGCAGTTCTTC.

V usage is TRBV4-1 and J usage is TRBJ2-5, with 9 bases fitting TRBD1. The J call may be wrong; the DNA end is better matched by TRBJ2-7. The CDR3 contains 15 residues. Germline CDR1 MGHRA, CDR2 YSYEKL. The CDR3 reads CASSQVAGQGGEQYF. CDR3 in DNA: TGCGCCAGCAGCCAAGTGGCGGGACAGGGTGGCGAGCAGTACTTC.

This clone was seen once. The V gene is TRBV6-1, the J gene TRBJ2-3; 9 positions agree with TRBD2. CDR3 length equals 15 residues. V was clipped by 4 bases and J by 2 bases; unmatched bases: 4. CDR1 is MNHNS and CDR2 is SASEGT in the germline V gene. CDR3 in amino acids: CASSVLAGNTDTQYF. The CDR3 DNA reads TGTGCCAGCAGTGTCCTAGCGGGAAACACAGATACGCAGTATTTT.

By proportion, this clone is medium-sized. The V gene is TRBV4-2, the J gene TRBJ2-7; 10 bases line up with TRBD1. The CDR3 totals 16 residues. V gave up 4 bases and J gave up 5 bases; unmatched junction bases: 11. Germline-derived CDR1 and CDR2 are LGHNA and YNFKEQ. As DNA, the CDR3 is TGTGCCAGCAGCCCATACCCGGGACAGGGGAGACACGAGCAGTACTTC. Encoded protein: CASSPYPGQGRHEQYF.